Listed below are T cell receptor beta chains from one sample, sequenced in a study of OX40 agonist ivuxolimab in advanced cancers. TCRdb keeps only in-frame clones here, not all; method: immunoSEQ multiplex PCR. Found here are 75,000 to 95,000 clones, around 87% of them singletons; the top ten hold about 4.5%. The specimen was CD4+ or CD8+ T cells sorted from blood, collected in a trial of the OX40 agonist ivuxolimab. These receptors were collected from an adult with an advanced solid tumor such as melanoma, head and neck, liver or kidney cancer. The CDR3 runs from the conserved cysteine through the conserved F or W. Fields, in order: V gene, clone size, J gene, D gene, CDR3 protein, CDR3 DNA. A D gene is named only where the DNA matches it firmly. Only part of the rows carry a size: once, few, many, or a class if the clone is expanded.

v_call: TRBV7-9; clone_size: -; j_call: TRBJ2-1; d_call: TRBD1; cdr3_aa: CASSLGGQRDNEQFF; cdr3_nt: TGTGCCAGCAGCTTAGGGGGACAGAGAGACAATGAGCAGTTCTTC
v_call: TRBV15; clone_size: -; j_call: TRBJ1-3; d_call: -; cdr3_aa: CATSREGGTSGNTIYF; cdr3_nt: TGTGCCACCAGCAGAGAGGGAGGAACCTCTGGAAACACCATATATTTT
v_call: TRBV7-9; clone_size: -; j_call: TRBJ2-7; d_call: TRBD2; cdr3_aa: CASSLFLAAENEQYF; cdr3_nt: TGTGCCAGCAGCTTATTCCTAGCGGCGGAAAACGAGCAGTACTTC
v_call: TRBV9; clone_size: -; j_call: TRBJ2-1; d_call: -; cdr3_aa: CASSVALFGQGVGAGYNEQFF; cdr3_nt: TGTGCCAGCAGCGTAGCTTTATTCGGGCAGGGGGTCGGAGCGGGTTACAATGAGCAGTTCTTC
v_call: TRBV2; clone_size: -; j_call: TRBJ2-7; d_call: -; cdr3_aa: CASREGRGEQYF; cdr3_nt: TGTGCCAGCAGGGAAGGTAGGGGCGAGCAGTACTTC
v_call: TRBV11-2; clone_size: -; j_call: TRBJ2-5; d_call: TRBD1; cdr3_aa: CASSQGDQETQYF; cdr3_nt: TGTGCCAGCAGCCAGGGGGATCAAGAGACCCAGTACTTC
v_call: TRBV30; clone_size: once; j_call: TRBJ1-2; d_call: -; cdr3_aa: CAWSGIGNYGYTF; cdr3_nt: TGTGCCTGGAGTGGAATTGGGAACTATGGCTACACCTTC
v_call: TRBV27; clone_size: -; j_call: TRBJ2-1; d_call: -; cdr3_aa: CASSFGLANSPNEQFF; cdr3_nt: TGTGCCAGCAGTTTCGGGTTAGCGAACTCACCTAATGAGCAGTTCTTC
v_call: TRBV6-1; clone_size: few; j_call: TRBJ1-2; d_call: -; cdr3_aa: CASSGRRGYTF; cdr3_nt: TGTGCCAGCAGTGGCCGGAGGGGCTACACCTTC
v_call: TRBV5-1; clone_size: -; j_call: TRBJ2-3; d_call: TRBD2; cdr3_aa: CASSLTGTNTDTQYF; cdr3_nt: TGCGCCAGCAGCTTAACCGGGACTAACACAGATACGCAGTATTTT
v_call: TRBV19; clone_size: -; j_call: TRBJ1-2; d_call: TRBD1; cdr3_aa: CASSMALDRGRPNYGYTF; cdr3_nt: TGTGCCAGTAGTATGGCACTGGACAGGGGGCGACCTAACTATGGCTACACCTTC
v_call: TRBV30; clone_size: -; j_call: TRBJ1-3; d_call: -; cdr3_aa: CASTDTRDSSGNTIYF; cdr3_nt: TGTGCCTCCACGGACACCCGCGACTCCTCTGGAAACACCATATATTTT
v_call: TRBV29-1; clone_size: once; j_call: TRBJ1-2; d_call: TRBD1; cdr3_aa: CSVDPGQGAGGYTF; cdr3_nt: TGCAGCGTTGATCCGGGACAGGGGGCGGGTGGCTACACCTTC
v_call: TRBV5-1; clone_size: -; j_call: TRBJ1-4; d_call: -; cdr3_aa: CASSLDGYGDEKLFF; cdr3_nt: TGCGCCAGCAGCTTGGATGGTTATGGGGATGAAAAACTGTTTTTT
v_call: TRBV6-1; clone_size: -; j_call: TRBJ2-3; d_call: -; cdr3_aa: CASSERGGGGDTQYF; cdr3_nt: TGTGCCAGCAGTGAAAGGGGAGGGGGGGGAGATACGCAGTATTTT
v_call: TRBV6-4; clone_size: -; j_call: TRBJ2-3; d_call: TRBD1; cdr3_aa: CASSDGTGAGAAQYF; cdr3_nt: TGTGCCAGCAGTGACGGGACAGGGGCCGGGGCGGCGCAGTATTTT
v_call: TRBV19; clone_size: -; j_call: TRBJ1-5; d_call: -; cdr3_aa: CASSNRGRNQPQHF; cdr3_nt: TGTGCCAGTAGTAATAGGGGACGCAATCAGCCCCAGCATTTT
v_call: TRBV20-1; clone_size: once; j_call: TRBJ2-3; d_call: -; cdr3_aa: CSASSTDTQYF; cdr3_nt: TGCAGTGCTAGTTCCACAGATACGCAGTATTTT
v_call: TRBV30; clone_size: -; j_call: TRBJ1-2; d_call: TRBD1; cdr3_aa: CAWSVGQWARGYTF; cdr3_nt: TGTGCCTGGAGTGTGGGACAGTGGGCGCGCGGCTACACCTTC
v_call: TRBV7-2; clone_size: -; j_call: TRBJ2-2; d_call: -; cdr3_aa: CASSKRGTGTGELFF; cdr3_nt: TGTGCCAGCAGCAAACGCGGGACTGGCACCGGGGAGCTGTTTTTT
v_call: TRBV5-1; clone_size: few; j_call: TRBJ2-1; d_call: TRBD2; cdr3_aa: CASSPRLAGANEQFF; cdr3_nt: TGCGCCAGCAGCCCTAGACTAGCGGGAGCCAATGAGCAGTTCTTC
v_call: TRBV5-6; clone_size: -; j_call: TRBJ1-2; d_call: -; cdr3_aa: CASSLFDSYGYTF; cdr3_nt: TGTGCCAGCAGCTTGTTTGACAGCTATGGCTACACCTTC
v_call: TRBV18; clone_size: -; j_call: TRBJ2-1; d_call: -; cdr3_aa: CASSGGGDNEQFF; cdr3_nt: TGTGCCAGCTCAGGCGGAGGGGACAATGAGCAGTTCTTC
v_call: TRBV5-1; clone_size: -; j_call: TRBJ2-6; d_call: TRBD2; cdr3_aa: CASSQRTSTGANVLTF; cdr3_nt: TGCGCCAGCAGCCAACGGACTAGCACTGGGGCCAACGTCCTGACTTTC
v_call: TRBV2; clone_size: few; j_call: TRBJ2-5; d_call: -; cdr3_aa: CASSAQGKETQYF; cdr3_nt: TGTGCCAGCAGTGCCCAGGGGAAAGAGACCCAGTACTTC
v_call: TRBV7-8; clone_size: -; j_call: TRBJ2-7; d_call: -; cdr3_aa: CASSRTSYEQYF; cdr3_nt: TGTGCCAGCAGCCGCACTTCCTACGAGCAGTACTTC
v_call: TRBV10-3; clone_size: few; j_call: TRBJ1-2; d_call: -; cdr3_aa: CAISQDTGGYTF; cdr3_nt: TGTGCCATTTCTCAGGATACGGGGGGCTACACCTTC
v_call: TRBV10-1; clone_size: -; j_call: TRBJ1-1; d_call: TRBD1; cdr3_aa: CASSYGLQGDEAFF; cdr3_nt: TGCGCCAGCAGTTACGGGCTACAGGGGGATGAAGCTTTCTTT
v_call: TRBV12-5; clone_size: -; j_call: TRBJ1-1; d_call: -; cdr3_aa: CASGLVRGAAFF; cdr3_nt: TGTGCTAGTGGTTTGGTACGGGGGGCAGCTTTCTTT
v_call: TRBV6-5; clone_size: -; j_call: TRBJ1-2; d_call: -; cdr3_aa: CASSYSGGGYGYTF; cdr3_nt: TGTGCCAGCAGTTATAGCGGGGGAGGCTATGGCTACACCTTC
v_call: TRBV19; clone_size: -; j_call: TRBJ1-2; d_call: TRBD1; cdr3_aa: CASNWQGAKSFYGYTF; cdr3_nt: TGTGCCAGTAATTGGCAGGGGGCCAAGTCCTTCTATGGCTACACCTTC
v_call: TRBV5-1; clone_size: -; j_call: TRBJ2-2; d_call: TRBD2; cdr3_aa: CASSLTSGRVNTGELFF; cdr3_nt: TGCGCCAGCAGCTTGACTAGCGGGAGGGTGAACACCGGGGAGCTGTTTTTT
v_call: TRBV7-2; clone_size: once; j_call: TRBJ2-1; d_call: -; cdr3_aa: CASSFNGPGEQFF; cdr3_nt: TGTGCCAGCAGCTTTAACGGTCCCGGTGAGCAGTTCTTC
v_call: TRBV2; clone_size: -; j_call: TRBJ1-1; d_call: -; cdr3_aa: CASSVSRKATEAFF; cdr3_nt: TGTGCCAGCAGTGTTAGCAGGAAGGCCACTGAAGCTTTCTTT
v_call: TRBV5-1; clone_size: -; j_call: TRBJ2-3; d_call: -; cdr3_aa: CAGSLAHLALDTQYF; cdr3_nt: TGCGCCGGCAGCTTGGCGCATCTAGCTTTGGATACGCAGTATTTT
v_call: TRBV9; clone_size: few; j_call: TRBJ1-3; d_call: -; cdr3_aa: CASSPHGGTGNTIYF; cdr3_nt: TGTGCCAGCAGCCCCCACGGGGGAACTGGAAACACCATATATTTT
v_call: TRBV7-2; clone_size: -; j_call: TRBJ2-6; d_call: -; cdr3_aa: CASSLAGPTSGANVLTF; cdr3_nt: TGTGCCAGCAGCTTAGCGGGACCTACCTCTGGGGCCAACGTCCTGACTTTC
v_call: TRBV19; clone_size: -; j_call: TRBJ2-6; d_call: -; cdr3_aa: CASSIQGLGGANVLTF; cdr3_nt: TGTGCCAGTAGTATACAGGGGCTAGGGGGGGCCAACGTCCTGACTTTC
v_call: TRBV19; clone_size: -; j_call: TRBJ2-7; d_call: -; cdr3_aa: CASSPRGLREQYF; cdr3_nt: TGTGCCAGTAGTCCCAGGGGCCTCCGGGAGCAGTACTTC
v_call: TRBV2; clone_size: -; j_call: TRBJ2-5; d_call: -; cdr3_aa: CASIQGGETQYF; cdr3_nt: TGTGCCAGCATTCAGGGCGGGGAGACCCAGTACTTC
v_call: TRBV28; clone_size: -; j_call: TRBJ1-1; d_call: TRBD1; cdr3_aa: CASSLDRGQNTEAFF; cdr3_nt: TGTGCCAGCAGTCTCGACAGGGGGCAGAACACTGAAGCTTTCTTT
v_call: TRBV10-2; clone_size: -; j_call: TRBJ1-4; d_call: -; cdr3_aa: CASSGEGREKLFF; cdr3_nt: TGCGCCAGCAGTGGGGAGGGACGGGAAAAACTGTTTTTT
v_call: TRBV15; clone_size: -; j_call: TRBJ1-4; d_call: TRBD1; cdr3_aa: CATSRLKGARNEKLFF; cdr3_nt: TGTGCCACCAGCAGATTGAAGGGGGCTCGAAACGAAAAACTGTTTTTT
v_call: TRBV10-1; clone_size: -; j_call: TRBJ1-1; d_call: -; cdr3_aa: CASSEGLNTEAFF; cdr3_nt: TGCGCCAGCAGTGAAGGGCTGAACACTGAAGCTTTCTTT
v_call: TRBV5-4; clone_size: few; j_call: TRBJ1-1; d_call: -; cdr3_aa: CASSLVQGGGTEAFF; cdr3_nt: TGTGCCAGCAGCTTGGTTCAGGGTGGGGGAACTGAAGCTTTCTTT
v_call: TRBV6-1; clone_size: -; j_call: TRBJ2-3; d_call: TRBD1; cdr3_aa: CASSADRGAYTDTQYF; cdr3_nt: TGTGCCAGCAGTGCTGACAGGGGGGCCTACACAGATACGCAGTATTTT
v_call: TRBV6-1; clone_size: -; j_call: TRBJ2-5; d_call: -; cdr3_aa: CASSDWGQETQYF; cdr3_nt: TGTGCCAGCAGTGATTGGGGCCAAGAGACCCAGTACTTC
v_call: TRBV15; clone_size: few; j_call: TRBJ2-1; d_call: TRBD2; cdr3_aa: CATSGVLSGRAPYNEQFF; cdr3_nt: TGTGCCACCAGCGGCGTTCTCAGCGGGAGGGCCCCCTACAATGAGCAGTTCTTC
v_call: TRBV9; clone_size: -; j_call: TRBJ1-1; d_call: TRBD1; cdr3_aa: CASSVATGQGAEAFF; cdr3_nt: TGTGCCAGCAGCGTAGCTACAGGGCAGGGGGCTGAAGCTTTCTTT
v_call: TRBV29-1; clone_size: -; j_call: TRBJ1-1; d_call: -; cdr3_aa: CSARTNGNTEAFF; cdr3_nt: TGCAGCGCTCGGACCAACGGGAACACTGAAGCTTTCTTT
v_call: TRBV10-3; clone_size: -; j_call: TRBJ1-3; d_call: -; cdr3_aa: CAISDWGARGNTIYF; cdr3_nt: TGTGCCATCAGTGATTGGGGGGCGAGGGGAAACACCATATATTTT
v_call: TRBV5-6; clone_size: -; j_call: TRBJ2-1; d_call: TRBD2; cdr3_aa: CASSLGRLAVYNEQFF; cdr3_nt: TGTGCCAGCAGCTTGGGTCGACTAGCGGTCTACAATGAGCAGTTCTTC
v_call: TRBV30; clone_size: -; j_call: TRBJ2-7; d_call: -; cdr3_aa: CAWRGWGGSYEQYF; cdr3_nt: TGTGCCTGGAGGGGCTGGGGCGGATCCTACGAGCAGTACTTC
v_call: TRBV18; clone_size: -; j_call: TRBJ2-6; d_call: -; cdr3_aa: CASSRDSSGANVLTF; cdr3_nt: TGTGCCAGCTCCCGCGATAGCTCTGGGGCCAACGTCCTGACTTTC
v_call: TRBV27; clone_size: once; j_call: TRBJ1-2; d_call: -; cdr3_aa: CASSSSDSSGYTF; cdr3_nt: TGTGCCAGCAGTTCCTCGGACTCCTCCGGCTACACCTTC
v_call: TRBV2; clone_size: -; j_call: TRBJ2-1; d_call: TRBD2; cdr3_aa: CATTLAGTNNEQFF; cdr3_nt: TGTGCCACCACACTAGCGGGGACTAACAATGAGCAGTTCTTC